A single sample gave rise to the 12 T cell receptor beta chains below, sequenced in a study of cytomegalovirus exposure and HLA in healthy donors. In the PCR, 60 Vbeta and 13 Jbeta primers were used. The data were produced by immunoSEQ multiplex PCR, yet TCRdb's version contains in-frame clones alone and is incomplete. The data show 110,000 to 150,000 clones, approximately 80% seen once. Source material: PBMCs. The receptors come from a male donor in good health and CMV-seropositive.

The genes are TRBV6-6 and TRBJ2-7; 9 positions match TRBD1. CDR1 and CDR2 (germline): MNHNY, SVGAGI (reference sequence). V lost 5 bases and J lost 5; bases outside the gene matches: 7. This CDR3 spans 14 amino acids. In DNA form, the CDR3 reads TGTGCCAGCAGTGCCGGGACAGGGATCCACGAGCAGTACTTC. Translated, it gives CASSAGTGIHEQYF.

This clone was recorded only once. V usage is TRBV5-1 and J usage is TRBJ2-5; D possibly corresponds to TRBD2 (6 bases). The CDR3 extends over 15 amino acids. V was trimmed by 2 bases and J by 2 bases, leaving 13 bases between them. From germline, CDR1 is SGHRS and CDR2 YFSETQ. DNA for the CDR3: TGCGCCAGCAGCTTTTGGAGGGGCGGACAAGAGACCCAGTACTTC. Protein product: CASSFWRGGQETQYF.

In DNA form, the CDR3 reads TGCGCCAGCAGCCCAAAACAGGGGGCAGTTTCACCCCTCCACTTT. This translates into CASSPKQGAVSPLHF. The J gene is TRBJ1-6, the V gene TRBV4-1; 9 bases agree with TRBD1. The germline gives CDR1 MGHRA, CDR2 YSYEKL. The V and J ends lost 4 bases and 9 bases, in that order; junction bases with no gene match: 7. The CDR3 loop spans 15 amino acids.

This chain uses TRBV14 with TRBJ2-1, with D possibly TRBD2 on 6 matching bases. This CDR3 comprises 15 residues. Germline assignment: CDR1 SGHDN and CDR2 FVKESK. V was clipped by 0 bases and J by 6 bases, with 12 bases between them. This CDR3 is CASSQDHGGINEQFF. The CDR3 DNA reads as TGTGCCAGCAGCCAAGATCATGGCGGGATCAATGAGCAGTTCTTC.

The CDR3 region has the DNA TGTGCCAGCAGCTTACTCGGGACTAGCTCGGCAGATACGCAGTATTTT. Its protein is CASSLLGTSSADTQYF. The V and J genes are TRBV7-3 and TRBJ2-3, with TRBD2 matching 9 bases. The CDR3 runs to 16 residues. Germline lookup yields CDR1 SGHTA and CDR2 FQGTGA. V was clipped by 2 bases and J by 4 bases; unmatched bases: 7.

This clone was seen only a few times. This chain uses TRBV6-5 with TRBJ1-3; D may be TRBD1 (6 bases). The CDR3 runs 15 residues. V lost 6 bases and J 0 bases, leaving 12 bases between the germline ends. Germline CDR1 reads MNHEY; CDR2 reads SVGAGI. The CDR3 region is CASRRTASSGNTIYF. The CDR3 coding sequence is TGTGCCAGCAGGCGGACAGCTTCCTCTGGAAACACCATATATTTT.

The chain employs TRBV2 and TRBJ2-5; 7 nucleotides line up with TRBD1. V was pared by 6 bases and J by 2 bases, with 9 bases of the junction left unmatched. This CDR3 region has 15 residues. Germline lookup yields CDR1 SNHLY and CDR2 FYNNEI. In nucleotides, the CDR3 is TGTGCCAGCAGCCGTAGACAGGGCTATCAAGAGACCCAGTACTTC. Its protein product is CASSRRQGYQETQYF.

The rearrangement joins TRBV5-1 to TRBJ2-7; 7 bases align to TRBD1. The CDR3 is 15 amino acids. Unmatched junction bases numbered 9, after V lost 3 bases and J lost 3 bases. From germline, CDR1 is SGHRS and CDR2 YFSETQ. CDR3 sequence reads: CASSWTGTVSYEQYF. For the CDR3, the DNA is TGCGCCAGCAGCTGGACGGGGACAGTAAGCTACGAGCAGTACTTC.

The CDR3 here is CASSKPQGKLRETQYF. In DNA, the CDR3 is TGTGCCAGCAGCAAACCACAGGGTAAGCTACGGGAGACCCAGTACTTC. This chain links TRBV21-1 with TRBJ2-5; the D call of TRBD1 is as the table states it, not checked on the DNA. TRBV21-1 is assigned pseudogene status. This CDR3 is built from 16 residues.

The V call is TRBV2, the J call TRBJ2-7, with a tentative D call TRBD2 (5 bases). The V end was cut by 5 bases, the J end by 3 bases, with 8 bases between. CDR1 and CDR2 from the germline V gene are SNHLY and FYNNEI. The CDR3 covers 12 residues. The CDR3, as DNA: TGTGCCAGCAGTCTAAGCGGCTACGAGCAGTACTTC. Protein product: CASSLSGYEQYF. Combining the CDR3 with reference TRBV2 and TRBJ2-7 gives the whole variable domain EPEVTQTPSHQVTQMGQEVILRCVPISNHLYFYWYRQILGQKVEFLVSFYNNEISEKSEIFDDQFSVERPDGSNFTLKIRSTKLEDSAMYFCASSLSGYEQYFGPGTRLTVT.

The chain carries TRBV18 and TRBJ2-2, with D maybe TRBD2 (5 bases). The V gene lost 4 bases and the J gene lost 4 bases, with 7 bases spanning the gap. CDR3 length: 13 amino acids. Germline CDR1 reads KGHSH; CDR2 reads LQKENI. CDR3 coding DNA: TGTGCCAGCTCACTTACTAGCACCGGGGAGCTGTTTTTT. It is translated as CASSLTSTGELFF.

This chain uses TRBV7-9 with TRBJ1-5; 7 nucleotides agree with TRBD1. Germline CDR1 reads SEHNR; CDR2 reads FQNEAQ (reference sequence). The J segment lost 2 bases and the V segment lost 3 bases, leaving 10 bases of the junction unmatched. The CDR3 is 17 amino acids. This CDR3 reads CASSFALRGRGNQPQHF. Written as DNA, the CDR3 is TGTGCCAGCAGCTTCGCCCTGAGGGGGCGCGGCAATCAGCCCCAGCATTTT. Full variable domain (missing parts from reference TRBV7-9 and TRBJ1-5): DTGVSQNPRHKITKRGQNVTFRCDPISEHNRLYWYRQTLGQGPEFLTYFQNEAQLEKSRLLSDRFSAERPKGSFSTLEIQRTEQGDSAMYLCASSFALRGRGNQPQHFGDGTRLSIL.